The 22 T cell receptor beta chains below all came from one sample that was sequenced in a study of spatial heterogeneity in lung cancer. The time point: blood at routine non-recurrence follow-up after resection. A single record per CDR3 protein comes from TCRdb applying MiXCR to the 5' RACE reads. The sample lists about 43,000 distinct CDR3 sequences, more than 20% occurring once. Sequencing was performed on PBMCs, taken at follow-up. These receptors came from a female donor with early-stage non-small cell lung cancer.

There are a few counts of this clonotype. J is TRBJ1-3 and V is TRBV7-9; TRBD1 is a possible D gene (6 bases). The CDR3 contains 17 residues. V lost 4 bases and J lost 5, with 21 bases in between. Germline loops: CDR1 SEHNR, CDR2 FQNEAQ (reference sequence). CDR3 sequence: CASSSEREPGHRNTIYF. The CDR3 coding sequence is TGTGCCAGCAGCTCGGAGAGGGAGCCGGGACATAGAAACACCATATATTTT.

The chain has TRBV5-1 and TRBJ1-6, with D tentatively TRBD1 (5 bases). Germline CDR1 and CDR2: SGHRS and YFSETQ. This CDR3 contains 13 residues. The ends were cut back, 7 bases at V and 6 bases at J, with 11 bases in the middle. CDR3 amino acids: CASARGVNSPLHF. CDR3 nucleotides: TGCGCCAGCGCGCGGGGGGTTAATTCACCCCTCCACTTT.

This clonotype was counted a few times. At one end the junction does not follow the germline gene, possibly because of a read error. For the CDR3, the DNA is TGTGCCAGCACCTTAGGACCGAACACCGGGGAGCTGTTTTTT. Encoded protein: CASTLGPNTGELFF. The rearrangement uses TRBV7-3 and TRBJ2-2; no clear D gene. Germline V gene lookup returns CDR1 SGHTA and CDR2 FQGTGA. The CDR3 totals 14 residues.

This clonotype was seen only a few times. The chain has TRBV7-8 and TRBJ2-1; TRBD2 agrees at 13 bases. The CDR3 is 15 residues long. CDR1 is SGHVS and CDR2 is FQNEAQ in the germline V gene. Trimming removed 7 bases from V and 9 bases from J; junction bases left unmatched: 9. CDR3 sequence reads: CASIAGGTSGTEQFF. CDR3 nucleotides: TGTGCCAGCATCGCGGGGGGGACTAGCGGGACTGAGCAGTTCTTC. The complete variable domain, with remaining parts taken from reference TRBV7-8 and TRBJ2-1, reads GAGVSQSPRYKVAKRGQDVALRCDPISGHVSLFWYQQALGQGPEFLTYFQNEAQLDKSGLPSDRFFAERPEGSVSTLKIQRTQQEDSAVYLCASIAGGTSGTEQFFGPGTRLTVL.

In its sample, this clonotype was seen many times. V usage is TRBV27 and J usage is TRBJ1-6, with a tentative D call TRBD1 (5 bases). CDR1 and CDR2 (germline): MNHEY, SMNVEV (reference sequence). The V gene lost 6 bases and the J gene lost 6 bases, with 9 bases spanning the gap. The CDR3 spans 13 residues. This CDR3 is CASSRDPNSPLHF. The CDR3 coding sequence is TGTGCCAGCAGCAGGGACCCTAATTCACCCCTCCACTTT.

This rearrangement joins TRBV5-4 to TRBJ2-3; D perhaps matches TRBD2 (7 bases). Trimming took 6 bases from V and 6 from J, leaving 17 bases between them. CDR3 length equals 14 residues. Germline V gives CDR1 SGHNT, CDR2 YYREEE (reference sequence). The DNA for the CDR3 is TGTGCCAGCAAGGGGGGGGCGGCAGCCGATACGCAGTATTTT. It yields the protein CASKGGAAADTQYF.

J is TRBJ2-1 and V is TRBV10-2; D remains unclear. Trimming removed 4 bases from V and 8 bases from J, with 6 bases in between. Germline CDR1 and CDR2: WSHSY and SAAADI. The CDR3 loop spans 11 amino acids. The chain's CDR3 is CASSVLDEQFF. DNA for the CDR3: TGCGCCAGCAGTGTTCTGGATGAGCAGTTCTTC.

This clonotype turned up a few times. The chain carries TRBV20-1 and TRBJ1-6, with 7 bases lining up with TRBD1. Per the germline V gene, CDR1 is DFQATT and CDR2 is SNEGSKA (reference sequence). The V and J ends lost 2 bases and 8 bases, in that order; junction bases with no gene match: 3. This CDR3 comprises 13 residues. Here the CDR3 DNA reads TGCAGTGCTAGACCCGACAGGGATTCACCCCTCCACTTT. Translation: CSARPDRDSPLHF.

This clonotype was counted many times. The rearrangement uses TRBV20-1 and TRBJ1-5; D is unclear. CDR3 length equals 13 residues. V was clipped by 4 bases and J by 6 bases, with 13 bases between them. CDR1 and CDR2 from the germline V gene are DFQATT and SNEGSKA (reference sequence). The CDR3 protein is CSAISGVGQPQHF. The CDR3 nucleotides are TGCAGTGCTATCTCCGGTGTTGGTCAGCCCCAGCATTTT.

The chain recombines TRBV29-1 with TRBJ1-1; 7 positions agree with TRBD1. The V gene end was trimmed by 7 bases and the J gene end by 4 bases; junction bases not matched to a gene: 6. The germline V gene encodes CDR1 SQVTM and CDR2 ANQGSEA. The CDR3 sequence is 12 residues long. CDR3: CSARQGFTEAFF. The CDR3 bases are TGCAGCGCACGACAGGGATTCACTGAAGCTTTCTTT.

This rearrangement joins TRBV28 to TRBJ2-4; tentatively, D is TRBD2 (6 bases). The ends were cut back, 4 bases at V and 1 base at J, with 14 bases in the middle. CDR1 and CDR2 from the germline V gene are MDHEN and SYDVKM. This CDR3 is 16 amino acids long. CDR3 region: CASSSSAGGAKNIQYF. DNA of the CDR3: TGTGCCAGCAGTTCGTCGGCAGGAGGGGCCAAAAACATTCAGTACTTC.

The chain employs TRBV10-2 and TRBJ2-4, with D possibly being TRBD2 (6 bases). The CDR3 is 19 amino acids. From germline, CDR1 is WSHSY and CDR2 SAAADI. Trimming stripped 2 bases from V and 0 bases from J, with 20 bases between. The CDR3 loop is CASSEISGRLSEAKNIQYF. CDR3 coding DNA: TGCGCCAGCAGTGAGATTAGCGGCAGACTCAGCGAAGCCAAAAACATTCAGTACTTC.

In this sample, this clonotype turned up many times. This chain's CDR3 is CASSYDAGLTDTQYF. The CDR3 nucleotides read TGTGCCAGCAGTTACGACGCCGGGCTCACAGATACGCAGTATTTT. The chain links TRBV6-5 to TRBJ2-3; no reliable D call. The ends were cut back, 2 bases at V and 2 bases at J, with 11 bases in the middle. This CDR3 is 15 amino acids long. The germline V gene has CDR1 MNHEY and CDR2 SVGAGI.

The chain couples TRBV20-1 to TRBJ2-7, with D unresolved. With 0 bases removed from V and 0 bases from J, the gap between germline ends came to 12 bases. Germline V CDR1 and CDR2: DFQATT, SNEGSKA (reference sequence). The CDR3 runs to 15 residues. The DNA of the CDR3 is TGCAGTGCTAGAGATCCGGTGCGGACCTCCTACGAGCAGTACTTC. Protein: CSARDPVRTSYEQYF.

There are a few counts of this clonotype. The chain recombines TRBV11-2 with TRBJ2-1; 11 bases match TRBD2. J gave up 6 bases and V 7 bases, and 8 bases lay outside the gene matches. CDR1 and CDR2 from the germline V gene are SGHAT and FQNNGV. This CDR3 is built from 15 residues. The CDR3 reads CASIGVAGGRNEQFF. As DNA, the CDR3 is TGTGCCAGCATCGGGGTAGCGGGAGGGCGCAATGAGCAGTTCTTC.

This chain connects TRBV6-1 to TRBJ1-1; no definite D call. The germline CDR1 and CDR2 sequences are MNHNS and SASEGT. The V end was cut by 2 bases, the J end by 4 bases, with 8 bases between. CDR3 length: 13 residues. This CDR3 reads CASSENTITEAFF. The CDR3 DNA reads as TGTGCCAGCAGTGAAAACACCATCACTGAAGCTTTCTTT.

The chain uses TRBV25-1 and TRBJ2-5, with 7 bases that match TRBD2. This CDR3 region has 15 residues. V was pared by 0 bases and J by 2 bases, with 3 bases of the junction left unmatched. The V gene's germline CDR1 is MGHDK and CDR2 SYGVNS. This CDR3 is CASSEYGGMQETQYF. CDR3 bases: TGTGCCAGCAGTGAATACGGGGGGATGCAAGAGACCCAGTACTTC.

This clonotype was counted ten times or more. The gene calls are TRBV30 and TRBJ2-7; 7 bases match TRBD1. The V gene end was trimmed by 5 bases and the J gene end by 2 bases; junction bases not matched to a gene: 6. Germline V gives CDR1 GTSNPN, CDR2 SVGIG (reference sequence). CDR3 size: 13 residues. The CDR3 spells CAWVRDRPYEQYF. DNA for the CDR3: TGTGCCTGGGTTAGGGACAGACCCTACGAGCAGTACTTC.

This clonotype was counted only a few times. This chain links TRBV20-1 with TRBJ2-3, with D perhaps TRBD1 or TRBD2 (5 bases each). The V gene lost 3 bases and the J gene lost 7 bases, with 20 bases spanning the gap. The CDR3 loop spans 15 amino acids. Per germline, CDR1 DFQATT and CDR2 SNEGSKA (reference sequence). The DNA of the CDR3 is TGCAGTGCTAGTCCGGCGGAGAGGGGATCAAATACGCAGTATTTT. Its protein product is CSASPAERGSNTQYF.

This clonotype showed up just a few times. The V gene is TRBV20-1, the J gene TRBJ2-1; 14 bases agree with TRBD2. Looked up from germline, CDR1 is DFQATT and CDR2 is SNEGSKA (reference sequence). The junction had 6 bases not matched to a gene; V was cut back by 7 bases and J by 1 base. The CDR3 length is 16 residues. The CDR3 DNA is TGCAGTGTCCCGGGACTAGCGGGAGTTTCCTACAATGAGCAGTTCTTC. Amino acid sequence: CSVPGLAGVSYNEQFF.

The V and J genes are TRBV6-5 and TRBJ1-1; D unclear. This CDR3 spans 13 amino acids. The V end lost 0 bases, the J end lost 1 base, and 3 bases lay between the germline ends. CDR1 and CDR2 (germline): MNHEY, SVGAGI. CDR3 sequence: CASSYSRNTEAFF. In DNA form, the CDR3 reads TGTGCCAGCAGTTACTCGCGGAACACTGAAGCTTTCTTT.

The chain is built from TRBV7-3 and TRBJ2-5; D gene ambiguous. Trimming stripped 3 bases from V and 2 bases from J, with 13 bases between. CDR3 length: 15 amino acids. Looked up from germline, CDR1 is SGHTA and CDR2 is FQGTGA. In nucleotides, the CDR3 is TGTGCCAGCAGCTTCTCGGGTCTACTTCAAGAGACCCAGTACTTC. Its translation: CASSFSGLLQETQYF.